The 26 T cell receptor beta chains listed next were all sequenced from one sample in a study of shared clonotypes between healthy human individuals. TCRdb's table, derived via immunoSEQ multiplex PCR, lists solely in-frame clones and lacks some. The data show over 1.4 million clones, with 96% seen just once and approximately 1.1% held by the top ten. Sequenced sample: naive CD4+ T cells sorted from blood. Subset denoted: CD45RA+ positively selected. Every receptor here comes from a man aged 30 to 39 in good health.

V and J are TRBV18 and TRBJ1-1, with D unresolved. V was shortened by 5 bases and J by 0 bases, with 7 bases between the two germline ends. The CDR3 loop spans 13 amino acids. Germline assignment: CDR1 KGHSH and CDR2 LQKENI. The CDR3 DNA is TGTGCCAGCTCAGAGGACTTGAACACTGAAGCTTTCTTT. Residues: CASSEDLNTEAFF.

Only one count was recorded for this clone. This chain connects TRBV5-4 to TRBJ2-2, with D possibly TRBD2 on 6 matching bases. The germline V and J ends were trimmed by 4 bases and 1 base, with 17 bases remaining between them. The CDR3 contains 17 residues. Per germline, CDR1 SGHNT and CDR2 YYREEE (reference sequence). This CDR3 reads CASSPRRGRVNTGELFF. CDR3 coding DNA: TGTGCCAGCAGCCCCCGGAGGGGTCGTGTGAACACCGGGGAGCTGTTTTTT.

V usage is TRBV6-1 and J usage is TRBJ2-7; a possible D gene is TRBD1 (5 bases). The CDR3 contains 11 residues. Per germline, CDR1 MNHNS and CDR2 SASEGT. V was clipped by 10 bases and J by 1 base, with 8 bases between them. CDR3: CATRQSYEQYF. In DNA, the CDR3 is TGTGCCACAAGACAGTCCTACGAGCAGTACTTC.

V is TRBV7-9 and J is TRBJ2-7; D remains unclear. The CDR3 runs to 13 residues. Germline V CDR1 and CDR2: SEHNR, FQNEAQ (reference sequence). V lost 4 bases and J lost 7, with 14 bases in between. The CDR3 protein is CASSSGLYYEQYF. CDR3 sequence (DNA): TGTGCCAGCAGCTCCGGGCTTTATTATGAGCAGTACTTC.

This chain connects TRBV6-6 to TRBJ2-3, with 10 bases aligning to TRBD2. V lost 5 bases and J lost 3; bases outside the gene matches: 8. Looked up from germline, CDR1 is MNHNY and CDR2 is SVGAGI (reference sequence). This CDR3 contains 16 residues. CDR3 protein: CASSLRRLAGTDTQYF. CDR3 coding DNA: TGTGCCAGCAGTCTCCGCCGACTAGCGGGTACAGATACGCAGTATTTT.

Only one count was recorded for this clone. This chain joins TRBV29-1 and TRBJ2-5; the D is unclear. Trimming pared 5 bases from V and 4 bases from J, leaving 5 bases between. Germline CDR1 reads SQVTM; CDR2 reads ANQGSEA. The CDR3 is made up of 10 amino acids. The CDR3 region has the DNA TGCAGCGTTTCGGGAGAGACCCAGTACTTC. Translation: CSVSGETQYF.

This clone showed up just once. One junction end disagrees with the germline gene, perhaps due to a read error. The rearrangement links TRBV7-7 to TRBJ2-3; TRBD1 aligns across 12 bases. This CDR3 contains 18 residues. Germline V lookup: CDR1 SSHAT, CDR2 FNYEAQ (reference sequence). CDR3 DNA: TGTGCTAGCAGCCAAACGACCCCGGGACAGGGGGCCGCAGATACGCAGTATTTT. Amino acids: CASSQTTPGQGAADTQYF. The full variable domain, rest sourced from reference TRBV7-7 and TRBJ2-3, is GAGVSQSPRYKVTKRGQDVTLRCDPISSHATLYWYQQALGQGPEFLTYFNYEAQPDKSGLPSDRFSAERPEGSISTLTIQRTEQRDSAMYRCASSQTTPGQGAADTQYFGPGTRLTVL.

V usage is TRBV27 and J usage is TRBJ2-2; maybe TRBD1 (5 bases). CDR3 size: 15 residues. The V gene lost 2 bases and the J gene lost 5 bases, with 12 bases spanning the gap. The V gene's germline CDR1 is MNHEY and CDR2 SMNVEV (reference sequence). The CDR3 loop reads CASSLDYRKTGELFF. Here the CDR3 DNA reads TGTGCCAGCAGTTTAGATTACAGGAAAACCGGGGAGCTGTTTTTT.

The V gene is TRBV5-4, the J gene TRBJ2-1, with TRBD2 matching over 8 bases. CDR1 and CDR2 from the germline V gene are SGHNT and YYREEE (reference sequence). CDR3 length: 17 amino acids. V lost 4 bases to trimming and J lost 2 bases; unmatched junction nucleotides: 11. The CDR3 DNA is TGTGCCAGCAGCCCCAGGGTCGCGGGAGGCACCTACAATGAGCAGTTCTTC. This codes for CASSPRVAGGTYNEQFF. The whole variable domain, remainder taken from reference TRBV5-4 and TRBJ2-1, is ETGVTQSPTHLIKTRGQQVTLRCSSQSGHNTVSWYQQALGQGPQFIFQYYREEENGRGNFPPRFSGLQFPNYSSELNVNALELDDSALYLCASSPRVAGGTYNEQFFGPGTRLTVL.

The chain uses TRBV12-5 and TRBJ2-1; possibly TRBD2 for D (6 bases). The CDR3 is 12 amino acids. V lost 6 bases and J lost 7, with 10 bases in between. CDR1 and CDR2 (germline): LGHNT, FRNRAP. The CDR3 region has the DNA TGTGCTAGTGGCTGGGAGGAGAATGAGCAGTTCTTC. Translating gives CASGWEENEQFF.

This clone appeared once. This CDR3 is CASSVGPMNTEAFF. CDR3 nucleotides: TGTGCCAGCAGCGTTGGCCCCATGAACACTGAAGCTTTCTTT. The chain has TRBV5-4 and TRBJ1-1, with D unresolved. Deletions cut 4 bases from V and 0 bases from J, with 10 bases between. Germline V gene sequence: CDR1 SGHNT, CDR2 YYREEE (reference sequence). CDR3 length: 14 residues.

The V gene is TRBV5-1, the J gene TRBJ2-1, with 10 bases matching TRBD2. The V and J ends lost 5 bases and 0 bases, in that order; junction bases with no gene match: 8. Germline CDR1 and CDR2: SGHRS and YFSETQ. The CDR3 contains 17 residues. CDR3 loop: CASSLSGRPSSYNEQFF. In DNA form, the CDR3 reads TGCGCCAGCAGTCTTAGCGGGAGGCCCAGCTCCTACAATGAGCAGTTCTTC.

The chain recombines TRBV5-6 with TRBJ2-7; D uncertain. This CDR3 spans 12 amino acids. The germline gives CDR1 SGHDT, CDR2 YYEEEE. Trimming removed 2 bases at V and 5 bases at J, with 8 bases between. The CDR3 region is CASSFQLNEQYF. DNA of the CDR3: TGTGCCAGCAGCTTTCAATTGAACGAGCAGTACTTC.

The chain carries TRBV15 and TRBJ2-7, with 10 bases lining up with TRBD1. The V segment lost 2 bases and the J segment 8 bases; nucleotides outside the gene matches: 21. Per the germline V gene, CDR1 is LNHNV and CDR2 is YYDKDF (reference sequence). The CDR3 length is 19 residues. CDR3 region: CATSRLGGGQGSFLGQQYF. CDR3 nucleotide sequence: TGTGCCACCAGCAGACTGGGGGGGGGACAGGGGTCCTTTTTAGGGCAGCAGTACTTC.

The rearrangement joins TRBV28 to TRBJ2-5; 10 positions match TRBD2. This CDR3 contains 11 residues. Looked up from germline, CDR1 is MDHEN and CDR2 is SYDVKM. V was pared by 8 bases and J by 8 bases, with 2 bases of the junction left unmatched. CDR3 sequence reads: CASLAGATQYF. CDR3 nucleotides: TGTGCCAGCCTAGCGGGAGCAACCCAGTACTTC.

The CDR3: CAISKDSSNQPQHF. In nucleotides, the CDR3 is TGTGCCATCAGCAAGGACAGCAGCAATCAGCCCCAGCATTTT. This chain connects TRBV10-3 to TRBJ1-5; tentative D call: TRBD1 (6 bases). V lost 6 bases and J 1 base, leaving 10 bases between the germline ends. Germline CDR1 ENHRY, CDR2 SYGVKD. The CDR3 contains 14 residues.

This CDR3 reads CASSVSGSPVWGNEQFF. For the CDR3, the DNA is TGTGCCAGCAGTGTAAGCGGGAGTCCTGTTTGGGGCAATGAGCAGTTCTTC. The chain couples TRBV6-1 to TRBJ2-1, with 8 bases that match TRBD2. The CDR3 has 17 amino acids. The ends lost 4 bases at V and 6 bases at J; junction bases unmatched: 14. CDR1 MNHNS and CDR2 SASEGT come from the germline V gene.

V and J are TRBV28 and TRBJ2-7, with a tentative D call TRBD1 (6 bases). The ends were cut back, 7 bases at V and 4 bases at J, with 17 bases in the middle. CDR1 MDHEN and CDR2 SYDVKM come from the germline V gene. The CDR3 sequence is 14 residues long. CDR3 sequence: CASKIAGQLYEQYF. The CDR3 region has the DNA TGTGCCAGCAAAATTGCAGGACAGTTGTACGAGCAGTACTTC.

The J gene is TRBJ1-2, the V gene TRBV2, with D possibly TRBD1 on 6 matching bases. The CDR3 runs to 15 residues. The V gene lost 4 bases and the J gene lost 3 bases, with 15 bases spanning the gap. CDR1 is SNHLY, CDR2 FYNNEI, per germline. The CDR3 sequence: CASSAGAPEHYGYTF. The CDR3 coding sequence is TGTGCCAGCAGTGCAGGGGCGCCAGAACACTATGGCTACACCTTC.

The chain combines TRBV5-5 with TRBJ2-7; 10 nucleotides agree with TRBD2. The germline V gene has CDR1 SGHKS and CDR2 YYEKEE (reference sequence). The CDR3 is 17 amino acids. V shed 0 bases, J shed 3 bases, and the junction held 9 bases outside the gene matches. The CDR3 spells CASSLVGSTSGIYEQYF. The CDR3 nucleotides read TGTGCCAGCAGCTTGGTTGGTTCTACTAGCGGGATCTACGAGCAGTACTTC.

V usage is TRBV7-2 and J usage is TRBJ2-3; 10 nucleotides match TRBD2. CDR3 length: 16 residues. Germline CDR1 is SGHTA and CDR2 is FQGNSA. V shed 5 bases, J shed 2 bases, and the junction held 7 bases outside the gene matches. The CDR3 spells CASSLGLAENTDTQYF. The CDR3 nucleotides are TGTGCCAGCAGCCTCGGACTAGCGGAAAACACAGATACGCAGTATTTT.

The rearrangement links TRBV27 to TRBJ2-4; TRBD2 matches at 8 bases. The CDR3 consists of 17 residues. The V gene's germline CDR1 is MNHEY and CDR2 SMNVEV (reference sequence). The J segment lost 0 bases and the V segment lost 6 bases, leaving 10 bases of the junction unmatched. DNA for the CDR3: TGTGCCAGCAGCCGAGACCAACTAGCGGCAGCCAAAAACATTCAGTACTTC. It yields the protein CASSRDQLAAAKNIQYF.

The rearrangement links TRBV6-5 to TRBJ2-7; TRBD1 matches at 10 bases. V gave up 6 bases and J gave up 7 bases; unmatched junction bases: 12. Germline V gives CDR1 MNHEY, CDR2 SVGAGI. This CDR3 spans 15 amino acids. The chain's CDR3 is CASRTPGQGLGEQYF. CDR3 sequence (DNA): TGTGCCAGCAGGACCCCGGGACAGGGGCTGGGGGAGCAGTACTTC.

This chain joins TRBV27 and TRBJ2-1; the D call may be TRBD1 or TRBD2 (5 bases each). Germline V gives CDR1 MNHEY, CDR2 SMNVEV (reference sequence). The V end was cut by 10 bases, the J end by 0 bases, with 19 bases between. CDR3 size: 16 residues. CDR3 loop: CATHDVGGGSYNEQFF. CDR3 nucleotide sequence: TGTGCCACCCACGATGTTGGGGGTGGCTCCTACAATGAGCAGTTCTTC.

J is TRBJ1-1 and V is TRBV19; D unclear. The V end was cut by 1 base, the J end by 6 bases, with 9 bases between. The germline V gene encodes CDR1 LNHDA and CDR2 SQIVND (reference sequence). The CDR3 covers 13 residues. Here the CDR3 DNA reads TGTGCCAGTAGTATAGCTGGTCCTGCTGAAGCTTTCTTT. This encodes CASSIAGPAEAFF.

The CDR3 is CASSPLTDRGLPSYEQYF. CDR3 coding DNA: TGTGCCAGCAGTCCCCTGACGGACCGCGGACTGCCCTCCTACGAGCAGTACTTC. The rearrangement joins TRBV2 to TRBJ2-7, with TRBD2 as a possible D gene (5 bases). The CDR3 has 18 residues. V was pared by 5 bases and J by 0 bases, with 23 bases between. The V gene's germline CDR1 is SNHLY and CDR2 FYNNEI.